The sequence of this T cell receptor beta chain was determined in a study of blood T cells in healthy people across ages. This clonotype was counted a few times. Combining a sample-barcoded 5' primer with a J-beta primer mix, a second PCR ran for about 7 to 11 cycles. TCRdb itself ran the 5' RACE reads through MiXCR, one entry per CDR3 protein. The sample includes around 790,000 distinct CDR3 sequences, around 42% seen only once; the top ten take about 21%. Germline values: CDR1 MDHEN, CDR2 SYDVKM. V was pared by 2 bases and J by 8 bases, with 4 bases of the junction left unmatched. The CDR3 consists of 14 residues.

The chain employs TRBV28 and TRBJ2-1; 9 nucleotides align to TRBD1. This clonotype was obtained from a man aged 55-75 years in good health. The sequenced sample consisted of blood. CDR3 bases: TGTGCCAGCAGTTTAAACAGGGGGCAGCATGAGCAGTTCTTC. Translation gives CASSLNRGQHEQFF.